Reported below is one T cell receptor (beta chain). Germline V gives CDR1 SGHKS, CDR2 YYEKEE (reference sequence). CDR3 length equals 15 residues. Between the trimmed V and J ends, which lost 4 bases and 1 base, there was a span of 14 bases. The data are from a study of T cells after somatic rescue of genetic block. Sequenced by immunoSEQ multiplex PCR; TCRdb stores in-frame clones only, minus some. This table holds about 110,000 clones, 75% to 95% found once. J is TRBJ1-1 and V is TRBV5-5; D is undetermined. Sequenced input: peripheral blood mononuclear cells (PBMCs). The receptor was isolated from a woman in her late teens or twenties. The chain's CDR3 is CASSEALGRNTEAFF. In nucleotides, the CDR3 is TGTGCCAGCAGCGAGGCCCTAGGACGGAACACTGAAGCTTTCTTT.